A selection of T cell receptor beta chains follows, all from one sample in a study of blood T cell repertoires in COVID-19. Method: immunoSEQ multiplex PCR; TCRdb's copy keeps in-frame clones and lacks some. Of roughly 230,000 clones in the sample, about 83% were seen once. What was sequenced was peripheral blood. These receptors all stem from a woman aged 50 to 60 with acute or convalescent COVID-19. Both conserved end residues are part of each CDR3. A D gene is named only where the DNA matches it firmly. Clone size, where shown, is once, few, many, or a class for clones that have expanded.

clone_size | d_call | j_call | v_call | cdr3_nt | cdr3_aa
- | TRBD2 | TRBJ2-5 | TRBV28 | TGTGCCAGCAGCCAGGGACTAGCGGGAGAGACCCAGTACTTC | CASSQGLAGETQYF
- | TRBD1 | TRBJ1-4 | TRBV5-1 | TGCGCCAGCAGCGAACGGGACAGAGAAAAACTGTTTTTT | CASSERDREKLFF
- | - | TRBJ2-1 | TRBV12-2 | TGTGCAAGTCGCTTAGCGAGACCCGGGACTAGCGGGGGCCGGACGGAAATCAATGAGCAGTTCTTC | CASRLARPGTSGGRTEINEQFF
once | - | TRBJ1-4 | TRBV28 | TGTGCCAGCAGGGATGGCGGGAGTGAAAAACTGTTTTTT | CASRDGGSEKLFF
- | - | TRBJ2-7 | TRBV9 | TGTGCCAGCAGCAGGGGGAGCTCCTACGAGCAGTACTTC | CASSRGSSYEQYF
- | TRBD1 | TRBJ1-5 | TRBV20-1 | TGCAGTGCTAGTCCAGGGGGAGATCAGCCCCAGCATTTT | CSASPGGDQPQHF
once | - | TRBJ1-5 | TRBV28 | TGTGCCAGCAGTTTACCCCGTGGTCCAGGGGGCAATCAGCCCCAGCATTTT | CASSLPRGPGGNQPQHF
- | - | TRBJ2-7 | TRBV5-1 | TGCGCCAGCAGCTCCCTCCCCTACGAGCAGTACTTC | CASSSLPYEQYF
once | - | TRBJ1-2 | TRBV4-2 | TGTGCCAGCAGCCAAGATCGGCAGGGTAATGGCTACACCTTC | CASSQDRQGNGYTF
- | - | TRBJ2-7 | TRBV5-6 | TGTGCCAGCAGCAACTCTCAGGGTGGCCACGAGCAGTACTTC | CASSNSQGGHEQYF
few | TRBD1 | TRBJ1-1 | TRBV18 | TGTGCCAGCTCACCAACAGGGGGCGGATGGGAAGCTTTCTTT | CASSPTGGGWEAFF
- | - | TRBJ1-5 | TRBV6-4 | TGTGCCAGCAGTGAAGTCCGGGGTCAGCCCCAGCATTTT | CASSEVRGQPQHF
- | TRBD1 | TRBJ1-1 | TRBV2 | TGTGCCAGCAGCAGGGGGAGGAACACTGAAGCTTTCTTT | CASSRGRNTEAFF
- | - | TRBJ2-5 | TRBV27 | TGTGCCAGCAGAGTGGAACGGAGAGGGACCCAGTACTTC | CASRVERRGTQYF
- | - | TRBJ1-1 | TRBV7-2 | TGTGCCAGCAGCTTAGAAGGGGCATATATGAACACTGAAGCTTTCTTT | CASSLEGAYMNTEAFF
few | - | TRBJ1-2 | TRBV19 | TGTGCCAGTAGTATGGAGATAGGACAGCCGGGCTACACCTTC | CASSMEIGQPGYTF
- | - | TRBJ1-2 | TRBV18 | TGTGCCAGCTCACCACCGGGGTTACAGGGAGAGAATGGCTACACCTTC | CASSPPGLQGENGYTF
- | TRBD1 | TRBJ2-7 | TRBV6-5 | TGTGCCAGCAGATTGACAGGGTCCGAGCAGTACTTC | CASRLTGSEQYF
- | - | TRBJ2-7 | TRBV7-2 | TGTGCCAGCAGCTTAGTCTCCCCCGGGTACGAGCAGTACTTC | CASSLVSPGYEQYF
- | TRBD1 | TRBJ1-1 | TRBV19 | TGTGCCAGTGCCCGGGACAGGGACACTGAAGCTTTCTTT | CASARDRDTEAFF
- | TRBD2 | TRBJ2-7 | TRBV6-5 | TGTGCCAGTTCTCCACTAGCGGGAGAGGGGTACGAGCAGTACTTC | CASSPLAGEGYEQYF
- | - | TRBJ2-5 | TRBV5-4 | TGTGCCAGCAGCAACCGGGGGTTGGAAGAGACCCAGTACTTC | CASSNRGLEETQYF
- | TRBD2 | TRBJ2-3 | TRBV11-2 | TGTGCCAGCAGCCAGAGGGGAGCGGGAGGCGCAGATACGCAGTATTTT | CASSQRGAGGADTQYF
- | - | TRBJ2-6 | TRBV30 | TGTGCCTGGCGGGGTGGGGCCAACGTCCTGACTTTC | CAWRGGANVLTF
- | TRBD2 | TRBJ2-1 | TRBV6-2/TRBV6-3 | TGTGCCAGCAGTCATGATCCGGGACTAGCGGGCCGCAGCTCCTACAATGAGCAGTTCTTC | CASSHDPGLAGRSSYNEQFF
- | - | TRBJ2-1 | TRBV5-4 | TGTGCCAGCAGCTACGATAGCCTTAATGAGCAGTTCTTC | CASSYDSLNEQFF
- | TRBD2 | TRBJ2-1 | TRBV7-9 | TGTGCCAGCAGCTTTCTAGCGGGGGACTACAATGAGCAGTTCTTC | CASSFLAGDYNEQFF
- | TRBD1 | TRBJ2-2 | TRBV24-1 | TGTGCCACCAGTGACGGACAGGGGGGGGCCGGGGAGCTGTTTTTT | CATSDGQGGAGELFF